The source of this T cell receptor beta chain is a study of spatial heterogeneity in lung cancer. Between the trimmed V and J ends, which lost 0 bases and 0 bases, there was a span of 8 bases. The CDR3 has 14 residues. CDR1 is DFQATT, CDR2 SNEGSKA, per germline (reference sequence). This clonotype was counted many times. One entry per CDR3 protein results from TCRdb running MiXCR on the 5' RACE reads. The sample consists of 25,000 or so distinct CDR3 sequences, 3.3% of them appearing once. Time point defined: sample taken at primary tumor resection. Samples came from some 71 TRACERx patients with untreated early-stage lung cancer.

The chain combines TRBV20-1 with TRBJ1-1; tentatively, D is TRBD1 (5 bases). The clonotype comes from a female donor with early-stage non-small cell lung cancer. Sequenced material: PBMCs, taken at surgery. The CDR3 sequence is CSARDGQVNTEAFF. CDR3 coding DNA: TGCAGTGCTAGAGATGGACAAGTGAACACTGAAGCTTTCTTT.